The entry that follows covers one T cell receptor beta chain sequence. Germline-derived CDR1 and CDR2 are MNHEY and SVGEGT. The CDR3 has 15 residues. This sample is drawn from a study of monozygotic twins with inflammatory bowel disease. TCRdb re-called the 5' RACE reads and shows each CDR3 protein once, DNA omitted. Its listing shows under 130,000 distinct CDR3 sequences. The receptor was derived from a human donor with ulcerative colitis or Crohn's disease, or a healthy co-twin of an affected twin (not recorded which). The sequenced sample was blood. J is TRBJ1-3 and V is TRBV6-2 or TRBV6-3; as DNA is missing, the TRBD1 call by TCRdb cannot be tested. This CDR3 reads CASSTSTGRGNTIYF.